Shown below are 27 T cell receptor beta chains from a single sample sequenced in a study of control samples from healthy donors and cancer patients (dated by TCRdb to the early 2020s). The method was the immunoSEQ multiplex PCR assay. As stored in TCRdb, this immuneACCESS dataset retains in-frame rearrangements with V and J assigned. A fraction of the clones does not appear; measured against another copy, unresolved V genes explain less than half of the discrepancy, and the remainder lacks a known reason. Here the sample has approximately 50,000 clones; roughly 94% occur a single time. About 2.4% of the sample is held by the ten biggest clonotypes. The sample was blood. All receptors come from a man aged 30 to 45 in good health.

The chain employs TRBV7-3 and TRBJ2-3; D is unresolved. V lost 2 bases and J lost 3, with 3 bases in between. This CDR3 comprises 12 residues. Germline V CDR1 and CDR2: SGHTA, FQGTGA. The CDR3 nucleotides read TGTGCCAGCAGCTTAGGGACAGATACGCAGTATTTT. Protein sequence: CASSLGTDTQYF.

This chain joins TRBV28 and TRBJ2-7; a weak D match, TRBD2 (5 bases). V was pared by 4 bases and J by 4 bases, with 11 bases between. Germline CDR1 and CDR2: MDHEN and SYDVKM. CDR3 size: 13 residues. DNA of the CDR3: TGTGCCAGCAGTTCTAGCAGCAGGTACGAGCAGTACTTC. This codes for CASSSSSRYEQYF.

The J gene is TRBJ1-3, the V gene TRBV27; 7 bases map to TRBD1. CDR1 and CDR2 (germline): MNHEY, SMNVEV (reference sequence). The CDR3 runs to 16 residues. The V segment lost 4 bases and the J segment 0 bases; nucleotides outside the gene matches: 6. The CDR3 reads CASSSYRGFSGNTIYF. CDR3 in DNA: TGTGCCAGCAGTTCGTACAGGGGATTCTCTGGAAACACCATATATTTT.

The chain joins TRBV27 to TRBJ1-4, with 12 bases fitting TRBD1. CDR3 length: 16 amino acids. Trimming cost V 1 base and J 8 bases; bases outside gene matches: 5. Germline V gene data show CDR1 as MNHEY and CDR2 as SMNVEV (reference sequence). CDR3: CASSLFYGTGGEKLFF. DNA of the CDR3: TGTGCCAGCAGTTTATTCTATGGGACAGGGGGCGAAAAACTGTTTTTT. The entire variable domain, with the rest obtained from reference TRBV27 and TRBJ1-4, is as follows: EAQVTQNPRYLITVTGKKLTVTCSQNMNHEYMSWYRQDPGLGLRQIYYSMNVEVTDKGDVPEGYKVSRKEKRNFPLILESPSPNQTSLYFCASSLFYGTGGEKLFFGSGTQLSVL.

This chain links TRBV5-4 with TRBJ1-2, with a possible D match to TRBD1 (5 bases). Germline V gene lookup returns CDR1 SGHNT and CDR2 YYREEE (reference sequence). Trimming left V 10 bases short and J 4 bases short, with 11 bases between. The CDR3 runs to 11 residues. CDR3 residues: CAYGGVYGYTF. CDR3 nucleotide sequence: TGTGCCTACGGGGGGGTCTATGGCTACACCTTC.

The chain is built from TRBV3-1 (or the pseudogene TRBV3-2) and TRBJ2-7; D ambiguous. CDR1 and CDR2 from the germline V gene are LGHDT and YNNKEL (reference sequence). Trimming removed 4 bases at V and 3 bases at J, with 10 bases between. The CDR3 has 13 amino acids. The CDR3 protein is CASSRRSDYEQYF. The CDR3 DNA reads TGTGCCAGCAGCCGGCGATCGGACTACGAGCAGTACTTC.

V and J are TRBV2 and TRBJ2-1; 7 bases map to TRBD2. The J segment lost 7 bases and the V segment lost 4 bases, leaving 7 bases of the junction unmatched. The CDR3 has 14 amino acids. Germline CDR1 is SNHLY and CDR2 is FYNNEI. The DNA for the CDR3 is TGTGCCAGCAGTGGCGGACTAGGAACGAATGAGCAGTTCTTC. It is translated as CASSGGLGTNEQFF.

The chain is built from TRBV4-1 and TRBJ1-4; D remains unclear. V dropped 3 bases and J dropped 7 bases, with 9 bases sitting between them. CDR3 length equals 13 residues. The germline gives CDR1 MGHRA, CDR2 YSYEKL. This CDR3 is CASSQVKGEKLFF. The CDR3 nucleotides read TGCGCCAGCAGCCAGGTGAAGGGTGAAAAACTGTTTTTT.

This chain's CDR3 is CASSPGHGYTF. The CDR3 nucleotides read TGTGCCAGTAGCCCAGGCCATGGCTACACCTTC. This chain joins TRBV19 and TRBJ1-2, with unresolved D. Germline V gene lookup returns CDR1 LNHDA and CDR2 SQIVND (reference sequence). Trimming stripped 6 bases from V and 6 bases from J, with 8 bases between. The CDR3 covers 11 residues.

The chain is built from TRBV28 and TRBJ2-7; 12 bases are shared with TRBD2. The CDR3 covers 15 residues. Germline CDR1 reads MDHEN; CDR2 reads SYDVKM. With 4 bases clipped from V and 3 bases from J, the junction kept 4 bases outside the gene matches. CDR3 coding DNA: TGTGCCAGCAGTTCTTGGACTAGCGGGAACTACGAGCAGTACTTC. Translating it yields CASSSWTSGNYEQYF.

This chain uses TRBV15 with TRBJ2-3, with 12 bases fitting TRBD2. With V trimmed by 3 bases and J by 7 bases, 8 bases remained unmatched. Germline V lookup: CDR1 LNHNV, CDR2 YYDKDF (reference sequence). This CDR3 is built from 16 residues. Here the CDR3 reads CATSRRLAGEENTQYF. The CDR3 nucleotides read TGTGCCACCAGCAGGCGACTAGCGGGAGAAGAAAATACGCAGTATTTT.

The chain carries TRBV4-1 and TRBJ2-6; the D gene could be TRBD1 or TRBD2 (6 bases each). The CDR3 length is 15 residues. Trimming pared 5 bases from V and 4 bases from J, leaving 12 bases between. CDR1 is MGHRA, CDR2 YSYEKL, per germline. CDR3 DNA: TGCGCCAGCAGCGTCACGGGGGCCGGGGCCAACGTCCTGACTTTC. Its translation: CASSVTGAGANVLTF.

CDR3 sequence: CATASGRGTDTQYF. The CDR3 DNA reads as TGTGCCACCGCGAGCGGGAGAGGCACAGATACGCAGTATTTT. The rearrangement joins TRBV10-3 to TRBJ2-3; 8 bases are shared with TRBD2. The CDR3 spans 14 residues. Germline V gives CDR1 ENHRY, CDR2 SYGVKD. V was pared by 10 bases and J by 1 base, with 7 bases of the junction left unmatched.

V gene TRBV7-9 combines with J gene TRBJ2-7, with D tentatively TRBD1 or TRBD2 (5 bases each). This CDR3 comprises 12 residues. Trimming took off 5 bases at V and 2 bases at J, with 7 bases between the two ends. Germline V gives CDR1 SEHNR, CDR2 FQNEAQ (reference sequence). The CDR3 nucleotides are TGTGCCAGCAGCGGGACCGCCTACGAGCAGTACTTC. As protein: CASSGTAYEQYF.

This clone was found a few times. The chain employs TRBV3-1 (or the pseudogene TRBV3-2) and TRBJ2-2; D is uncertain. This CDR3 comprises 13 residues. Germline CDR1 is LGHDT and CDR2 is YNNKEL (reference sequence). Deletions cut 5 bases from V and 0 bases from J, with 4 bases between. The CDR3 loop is CASSSANTGELFF. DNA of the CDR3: TGTGCCAGCAGCTCCGCGAACACCGGGGAGCTGTTTTTT.

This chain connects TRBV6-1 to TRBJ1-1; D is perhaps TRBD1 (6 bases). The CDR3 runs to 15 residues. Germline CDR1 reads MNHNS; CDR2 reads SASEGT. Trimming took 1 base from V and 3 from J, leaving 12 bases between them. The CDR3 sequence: CASSEGQDRDTEAFF. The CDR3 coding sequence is TGTGCCAGCAGTGAAGGACAGGATAGGGACACTGAAGCTTTCTTT.

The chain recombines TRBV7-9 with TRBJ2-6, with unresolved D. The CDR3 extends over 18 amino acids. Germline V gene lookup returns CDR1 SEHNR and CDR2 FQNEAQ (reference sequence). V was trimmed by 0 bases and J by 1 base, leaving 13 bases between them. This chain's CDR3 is CASSLAGQLGSGANVLTF. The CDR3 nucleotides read TGTGCCAGCAGCTTAGCCGGCCAGCTAGGGTCTGGGGCCAACGTCCTGACTTTC.

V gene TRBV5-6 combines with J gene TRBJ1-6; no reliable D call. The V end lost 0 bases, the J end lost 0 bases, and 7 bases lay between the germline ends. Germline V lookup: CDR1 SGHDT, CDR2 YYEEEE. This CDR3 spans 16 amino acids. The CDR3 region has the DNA TGTGCCAGCAGCTTGGACTTGAGCTCCTATAATTCACCCCTCCACTTT. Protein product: CASSLDLSSYNSPLHF.

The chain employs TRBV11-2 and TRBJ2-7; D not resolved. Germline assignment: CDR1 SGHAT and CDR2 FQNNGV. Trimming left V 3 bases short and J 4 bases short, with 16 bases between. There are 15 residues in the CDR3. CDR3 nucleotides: TGTGCCAGCAGCTTTCCTGGGAACCGTGCTTACGAGCAGTACTTC. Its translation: CASSFPGNRAYEQYF. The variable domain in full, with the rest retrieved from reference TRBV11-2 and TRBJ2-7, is EAGVAQSPRYKIIEKRQSVAFWCNPISGHATLYWYQQILGQGPKLLIQFQNNGVVDDSQLPKDRFSAERLKGVDSTLKIQPAKLEDSAVYLCASSFPGNRAYEQYFGPGTRLTVT.

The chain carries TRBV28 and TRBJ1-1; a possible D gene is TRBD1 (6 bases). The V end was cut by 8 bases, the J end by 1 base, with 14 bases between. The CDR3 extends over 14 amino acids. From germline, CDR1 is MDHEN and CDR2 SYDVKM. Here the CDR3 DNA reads TGTGCCAGCTCAAAGGGGGGTGAGAACACTGAAGCTTTCTTT. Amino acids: CASSKGGENTEAFF.

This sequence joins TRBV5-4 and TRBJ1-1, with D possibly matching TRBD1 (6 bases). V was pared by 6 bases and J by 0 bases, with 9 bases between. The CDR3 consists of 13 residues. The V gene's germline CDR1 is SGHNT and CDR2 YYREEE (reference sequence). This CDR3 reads CASKTGVNTEAFF. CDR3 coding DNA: TGTGCCAGCAAGACAGGAGTGAACACTGAAGCTTTCTTT.

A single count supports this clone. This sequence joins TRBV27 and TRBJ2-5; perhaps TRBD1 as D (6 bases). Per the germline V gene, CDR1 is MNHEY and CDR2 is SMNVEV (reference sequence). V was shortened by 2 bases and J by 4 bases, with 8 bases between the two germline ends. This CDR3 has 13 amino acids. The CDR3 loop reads CASSLDRTETQYF. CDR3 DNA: TGTGCCAGCAGTTTAGACAGGACAGAGACCCAGTACTTC.

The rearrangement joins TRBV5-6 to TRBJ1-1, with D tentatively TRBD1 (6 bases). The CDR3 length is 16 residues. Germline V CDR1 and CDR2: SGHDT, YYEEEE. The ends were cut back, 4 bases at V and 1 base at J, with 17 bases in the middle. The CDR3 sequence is CASSEGTGWRNTEAFF. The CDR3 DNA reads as TGTGCCAGCAGCGAAGGAACAGGGTGGAGGAACACTGAAGCTTTCTTT.

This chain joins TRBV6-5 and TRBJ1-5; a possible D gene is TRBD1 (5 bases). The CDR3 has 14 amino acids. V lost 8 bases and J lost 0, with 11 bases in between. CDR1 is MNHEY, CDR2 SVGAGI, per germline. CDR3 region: CASEHGGSNQPQHF. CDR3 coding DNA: TGTGCCAGCGAACACGGGGGTAGCAATCAGCCCCAGCATTTT.

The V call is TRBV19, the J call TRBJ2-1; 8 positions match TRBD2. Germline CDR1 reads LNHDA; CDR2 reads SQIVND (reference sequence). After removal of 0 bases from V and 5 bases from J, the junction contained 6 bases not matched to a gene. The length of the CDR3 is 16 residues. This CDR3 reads CASSIEGGRLDNEQFF. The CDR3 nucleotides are TGTGCCAGTAGTATAGAGGGCGGGAGGCTTGACAATGAGCAGTTCTTC.

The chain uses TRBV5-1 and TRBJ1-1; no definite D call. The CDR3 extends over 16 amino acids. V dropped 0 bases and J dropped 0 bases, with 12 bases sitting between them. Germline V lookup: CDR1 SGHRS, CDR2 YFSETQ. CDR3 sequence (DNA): TGCGCCAGCAGCTTGGCGGTCAACGGCATGAACACTGAAGCTTTCTTT. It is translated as CASSLAVNGMNTEAFF.

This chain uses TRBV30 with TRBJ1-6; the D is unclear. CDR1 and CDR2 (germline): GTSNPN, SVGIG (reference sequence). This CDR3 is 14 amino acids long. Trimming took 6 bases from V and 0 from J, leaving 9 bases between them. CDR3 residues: CACKGISYNSPLHF. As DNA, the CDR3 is TGTGCCTGCAAAGGGATCTCCTATAATTCACCCCTCCACTTT.